The 20 T cell receptor beta chains listed next were all sequenced from one sample in a study of regulatory T cells in long-lasting Graves disease. Indicated time point: newly diagnosed GD, antithyroid drugs for less than 3 months. Making the TCR library involved RNA that had been extracted from PBMCs. HTBI primers from iRepertoire and Arm-PCR of CDR3 regions yielded the TCR beta libraries. A single record per CDR3 protein comes from TCRdb applying MiXCR to the multiplex PCR reads. The sample yields about 420,000 distinct CDR3 sequences, over 15% seen once. The same specimen was also included in a second study, on T cells in Graves' hyperthyroidism and ophthalmopathy.

This specimen was peripheral blood mononuclear cells (PBMCs), taken at new diagnosis, from a patient treated with antithyroid drugs. These receptors were obtained from a woman under 30 with Graves disease.

This clonotype was picked up many times. The chain is built from TRBV28 and TRBJ2-1; 11 bases are shared with TRBD2. The CDR3 has 15 amino acids. The V gene end was trimmed by 6 bases and the J gene end by 4 bases; junction bases not matched to a gene: 5. Germline CDR1 MDHEN, CDR2 SYDVKM. CDR3 loop: CASRPTSGIYNEQFF. In DNA form, the CDR3 reads TGTGCCAGCAGGCCGACTAGCGGGATATACAATGAGCAGTTCTTC.

This clonotype was seen at least ten times. The chain combines TRBV2 with TRBJ2-5; D not certain. CDR3 length: 13 residues. CDR1 and CDR2 from the germline V gene are SNHLY and FYNNEI. V lost 9 bases to trimming and J lost 7 bases, with 18 bases between them. The CDR3 protein is CARRRILSVTQYF. The CDR3 coding sequence is TGTGCCAGGAGACGGATCCTATCGGTGACCCAGTACTTC.

The V gene is TRBV6-6, the J gene TRBJ2-2, with 12 bases matching TRBD2. Germline V lookup: CDR1 MNHNY, CDR2 SVGAGI (reference sequence). The trim removed 7 bases at V and 1 base at J, leaving 7 bases unmatched. This CDR3 has 17 amino acids. CDR3 bases: TGTGCCAGCAAACTACCGGGACTAGCGGGGAACACCGGGGAGCTGTTTTTT. Encoded protein: CASKLPGLAGNTGELFF.

The rearrangement links TRBV7-3 to TRBJ2-2, with D possibly being TRBD2 (7 bases). The germline V gene has CDR1 SGHTA and CDR2 FQGTGA. The CDR3 loop spans 15 amino acids. With 2 bases removed from V and 4 bases from J, the gap between germline ends came to 11 bases. The CDR3 protein is CASSLYREGTGELFF. CDR3 nucleotide sequence: TGTGCCAGCAGCTTATACAGGGAGGGCACCGGGGAGCTGTTTTTT.

This clonotype was detected ten times or more. This chain links TRBV14 with TRBJ2-3; 9 bases align to TRBD2. CDR1 SGHDN and CDR2 FVKESK come from the germline V gene. This CDR3 is built from 17 residues. V shed 1 base, J shed 2 bases, and the junction held 7 bases outside the gene matches. This CDR3 reads CASSQVILAGFTDTQYF. The CDR3 DNA reads TGTGCCAGCAGCCAAGTCATCCTAGCGGGGTTCACAGATACGCAGTATTTT.

The chain carries TRBV20-1 and TRBJ2-1; possible D gene TRBD2, 6 bases. V gave up 2 bases and J gave up 0 bases, with 17 bases separating them. Germline-derived CDR1 and CDR2 are DFQATT and SNEGSKA (reference sequence). CDR3 length equals 17 residues. CDR3 in amino acids: CSARSPRESDSYNEQFF. In DNA, the CDR3 is TGCAGTGCTAGAAGCCCCCGGGAGTCCGACTCCTACAATGAGCAGTTCTTC.

This clonotype has only a few counts. The J gene is TRBJ2-3, the V gene TRBV10-3; D gene ambiguous. The J call is uncertain, as TRBJ2-7 better fits the DNA end. The CDR3 contains 14 residues. CDR1 is ENHRY and CDR2 is SYGVKD in the germline V gene. The CDR3 DNA sequence: TGTGCCATCAGTGAGTCAGTAGAATCGGGCGAGCAGTACTTC. Translation: CAISESVESGEQYF.

There are many counts of this clonotype. The chain combines TRBV11-1 with TRBJ2-3, with 8 bases fitting TRBD1. Germline assignment: CDR1 SGHAT and CDR2 FQDESV (reference sequence). With 5 bases clipped from V and 2 bases from J, the junction kept 6 bases outside the gene matches. CDR3 length: 15 amino acids. The CDR3 loop is CASSPGQGSTDTQYF. In nucleotides, the CDR3 is TGTGCCAGCAGCCCCGGACAGGGATCCACAGATACGCAGTATTTT. The full variable domain, rest sourced from reference TRBV11-1 and TRBJ2-3, is EAEVAQSPRYKITEKSQAVAFWCDPISGHATLYWYRQILGQGPELLVQFQDESVVDDSQLPKDRFSAERLKGVDSTLKIQPAELGDSAMYLCASSPGQGSTDTQYFGPGTRLTVL.

The CDR3 loop reads CASSLGASGGNIQYF. The CDR3 DNA reads TGCGCCAGCAGCTTAGGGGCTAGCGGGGGGAACATTCAGTACTTC. The V and J genes are TRBV5-1 and TRBJ2-4, with 11 bases matching TRBD2. Germline V CDR1 and CDR2: SGHRS, YFSETQ. The J segment lost 7 bases and the V segment lost 2 bases, leaving 5 bases of the junction unmatched. The length of the CDR3 is 15 residues.

This clonotype was seen at least ten times. This chain uses TRBV11-3 with TRBJ2-3; D is perhaps TRBD2 (6 bases). Germline V gene lookup returns CDR1 SGHNT and CDR2 YENEEA. The germline V and J ends were trimmed by 2 bases and 12 bases, with 9 bases remaining between them. The CDR3 covers 11 residues. CDR3 DNA: TGTGCCAGCAGCTTATCGGGGGACCAGTATTTT. Translated: CASSLSGDQYF.

In this sample, this clonotype turned up a few times. The chain carries TRBV18 and TRBJ1-1; perhaps TRBD1 as D (6 bases). Per germline, CDR1 KGHSH and CDR2 LQKENI. Trimming took off 7 bases at V and 1 base at J, with 10 bases between the two ends. The CDR3 extends over 13 amino acids. The CDR3 DNA sequence: TGTGCCAGCTTGGGCAGGGGGAACACTGAAGCTTTCTTT. It encodes CASLGRGNTEAFF.

The V call is TRBV7-6, the J call TRBJ2-7, with 7 bases that match TRBD1. This CDR3 comprises 14 residues. CDR1 and CDR2 (germline): SGHVS, FNYEAQ. V lost 3 bases and J lost 2; bases outside the gene matches: 4. The CDR3 DNA sequence: TGTGCCAGCAGCTTCAGACAGGGACCCTACGAGCAGTACTTC. Amino acid sequence: CASSFRQGPYEQYF.

Of note for this clonotype: A much more abundant neighbour one base away suggests this may be a read error. The V call is TRBV20-1, the J call TRBJ1-5; 7 nucleotides agree with TRBD1. Germline CDR1 reads DFQATT; CDR2 reads SNEGSKA (reference sequence). The length of the CDR3 is 15 residues. The CDR3 nucleotides read TGCAGTGCTACTCTCTCAGGGACAGAGGATCAGCCCCATCATTTT. The encoded protein is CSATLSGTEDQPHHF.

This clonotype was counted ten times or more. The V call is TRBV7-2, the J call TRBJ2-7, with TRBD1 matching 12 bases. Unmatched junction bases numbered 7, after V lost 4 bases and J lost 3 bases. In germline, CDR1 is SGHTA, CDR2 FQGNSA. This CDR3 contains 16 residues. The CDR3 DNA is TGTGCCAGCAGCTCAACCGGGACAGGGGGCATCTACGAGCAGTACTTC. Translating it yields CASSSTGTGGIYEQYF.

The V and J genes are TRBV20-1 and TRBJ2-2; 8 bases are shared with TRBD2. V lost 5 bases and J lost 4; bases outside the gene matches: 6. This CDR3 region has 14 residues. Germline V lookup: CDR1 DFQATT, CDR2 SNEGSKA (reference sequence). CDR3 DNA sequence: TGCAGTGCTCCAAGCGGGAGTGGCACCGGGGAGCTGTTTTTT. Translating gives CSAPSGSGTGELFF.

The chain combines TRBV12-3 or TRBV12-4 with TRBJ1-4; 7 positions match TRBD1. Trimming removed 3 bases from V and 7 bases from J; junction bases left unmatched: 5. The CDR3 covers 14 residues. CDR3 amino acids: CASSFRGGGEKLFF. CDR3 DNA: TGTGCCAGCAGTTTTAGAGGGGGCGGTGAAAAACTGTTTTTT.

This clonotype was detected a few times. The chain is built from TRBV19 and TRBJ2-7; 7 positions agree with TRBD1. CDR3 length: 15 amino acids. Looked up from germline, CDR1 is LNHDA and CDR2 is SQIVND (reference sequence). V gave up 6 bases and J gave up 2 bases; unmatched junction bases: 10. The DNA of the CDR3 is TGTGCCAGTAGGAACGCTGGGACAGTCCCCTACGAGCAGTACTTC. It specifies CASRNAGTVPYEQYF.

This clonotype was seen repeatedly, ten times or more. This chain connects TRBV7-9 to TRBJ1-4; D uncertain. Germline V CDR1 and CDR2: SEHNR, FQNEAQ (reference sequence). Trimming removed 4 bases from V and 5 bases from J, with 20 bases in between. The CDR3 runs 17 residues. The CDR3 loop reads CASSSTTAREINEKLFF. CDR3 nucleotides: TGTGCCAGCAGCTCCACCACGGCGAGGGAAATAAATGAAAAACTGTTTTTT.

At least ten counts were recorded for this clonotype. CDR3 nucleotide sequence: TGCAGTGCTAGAGGTCTTGAGACCCAGTACTTC. Protein product: CSARGLETQYF. This chain uses TRBV20-1 with TRBJ2-5; D is ambiguous. This CDR3 has 11 amino acids. The germline V gene encodes CDR1 DFQATT and CDR2 SNEGSKA (reference sequence). V gave up 1 base and J gave up 5 bases, with 5 bases separating them.

This clonotype turned up a few times. The genes are TRBV20-1 and TRBJ1-3, with D perhaps TRBD1 (5 bases). Trimming took 4 bases from V and 4 from J, leaving 11 bases between them. The length of the CDR3 is 13 residues. CDR1 DFQATT and CDR2 SNEGSKA come from the germline V gene (reference sequence). CDR3 loop: CSATQGVGNTIYF. The CDR3 DNA reads as TGCAGTGCTACTCAAGGGGTCGGAAACACCATATATTTT.